This T cell receptor (beta chain) was recorded in a study of regulatory T cells in long-lasting Graves disease. This clonotype was detected many times. Documented time point: newly diagnosed GD, antithyroid drugs for less than 3 months. After RNA was extracted from PBMCs, the TCR library was made from it. Both iRepertoire HTBI primers and Arm-PCR of CDR3 regions were used to build the TCR beta libraries. TCRdb passed the multiplex PCR reads through MiXCR, listing each CDR3 protein once. The profile shows about 500,000 distinct CDR3 sequences, around 12% of them singletons. These same data were also listed under a study on T cells in Graves' hyperthyroidism and ophthalmopathy. That source notes: Researchers defined stable Graves' hyperthyroidism as no ophthalmopathy progression within 18 months. In the blood, most expanded thyroid clonotypes above 0.001 appeared as well.

The source material was peripheral blood mononuclear cells (PBMCs), sampled at new diagnosis, from a patient treated with antithyroid drugs. The clonotype originates from a woman in her thirties with Graves disease.

CDR3 amino acids: CASSEASYSSYEQYF. The CDR3 nucleotides read TGTGCCAGCAGTGAAGCGTCCTATAGCTCCTACGAGCAGTACTTC. The chain employs TRBV2 and TRBJ2-7; D gene ambiguous. In germline, CDR1 is SNHLY, CDR2 FYNNEI. The V and J ends lost 0 bases and 0 bases respectively, with 9 bases between them. The CDR3 consists of 15 residues.